A selection of T cell receptor beta chains follows, all from one sample in a study of T-cell reconstitution after alpha-beta-depleted transplantation in children. Each CDR3 protein is one row after TCRdb ran MiXCR on the PCR reads. The profile covers approximately 230,000 distinct CDR3 sequences, with over 20% appearing a single time and roughly 2.6% taken by the ten largest. The sequencing used PBMCs, collected before TCRalphabeta/CD19-depleted stem cell transplant. The receptors originated from a girl aged 2-9 years with Fanconi anemia, due to receive a stem cell transplant. CDR3s include the opening cysteine and the closing phenylalanine or tryptophan. The order of the fields is D gene, clone size, V gene, J gene, CDR3 protein, CDR3 DNA. D genes are given only for firm matches. Where a row states a size, it is once, few, many or the class of an expanded clone; other rows omit it.

>NA|many|TRBV11-2|TRBJ2-1
CASSLGNRLLAVYNEQFF
TGTGCCAGCAGCTTGGGAAATCGTCTACTAGCCGTATACAATGAGCAGTTCTTC
>NA|many|TRBV29-1|TRBJ2-1
CSVPKRGGYNEQFF
TGCAGCGTTCCGAAACGGGGAGGCTACAATGAGCAGTTCTTC
>NA|many|TRBV29-1|TRBJ1-1
CSVEGKGGARTEAFF
TGCAGCGTTGAAGGAAAGGGGGGCGCGAGGACTGAAGCTTTCTTT
>TRBD1|NA|TRBV29-1|TRBJ2-7
CTASPTGQDYEQYF
TGCACCGCATCGCCCACGGGACAGGATTACGAGCAGTACTTC
>NA|many|TRBV20-1|TRBJ2-7
CSARVPGGGKRSYEQYF
TGCAGTGCTAGGGTACCTGGGGGGGGCAAAAGGTCCTACGAGCAGTACTTC
>NA|many|TRBV20-1|TRBJ2-7
CSARALARPYEQYF
TGCAGTGCTAGAGCACTAGCACGTCCCTACGAGCAGTACTTC
>TRBD2|many|TRBV29-1|TRBJ2-7
CSVTRGGAFYEQYF
TGCAGCGTTACACGCGGGGGGGCGTTCTACGAGCAGTACTTC
>TRBD2|many|TRBV20-1|TRBJ2-1
CSARLAGGHEQFF
TGCAGTGCTAGACTAGCGGGGGGGCATGAGCAGTTCTTC
>NA|many|TRBV10-3|TRBJ2-7
CATRGPLPPYEQYF
TGTGCCACCCGGGGACCCCTTCCTCCGTACGAGCAGTACTTC
>NA|NA|TRBV7-3|TRBJ2-3
CASSLKMAASAEGDTQYF
TGTGCCAGCAGCTTAAAGATGGCAGCAAGCGCGGAGGGCGATACGCAGTATTTT
>NA|many|TRBV20-1|TRBJ2-3
CSASGSPFNTQYF
TGCAGTGCTAGCGGGAGTCCCTTCAATACGCAGTATTTT
>NA|NA|TRBV10-3|TRBJ2-1
CAIRRDGNEQFF
TGTGCCATCAGGAGGGACGGCAATGAGCAGTTCTTC
>NA|NA|TRBV11-1|TRBJ2-3
CASSRLLTGYSGGDTQYF
TGTGCCAGCAGCCGCTTACTTACGGGATACAGCGGAGGTGATACGCAGTATTTT
>NA|NA|TRBV3-1|TRBJ2-1
CASSRPPGYPYNEQFF
TGTGCCAGCAGCCGACCGCCGGGATACCCCTATAATGAGCAGTTCTTC
>NA|NA|TRBV4-2|TRBJ2-6
CASSQDRGGLAGANVLTF
TGTGCCAGCAGCCAAGATAGAGGGGGGCTAGCTGGGGCCAACGTCCTGACTTTC
>NA|NA|TRBV3-1|TRBJ1-1
CASSQRYGGTGTEAFF
TGTGCCAGCAGCCAACGTTACGGTGGGACGGGAACTGAAGCTTTCTTT
>NA|NA|TRBV29-1|TRBJ2-7
CSVERAQGYEQYF
TGCAGCGTTGAGAGGGCTCAGGGTTACGAGCAGTACTTC
>TRBD2|many|TRBV6-1|TRBJ2-7
CASREGLHYEQYF
TGTGCCAGTCGGGAGGGGCTTCACTACGAGCAGTACTTC
>TRBD2|NA|TRBV5-4|TRBJ2-7
CASSLAGGISYEQYF
TGTGCCAGCAGCTTGGCGGGGGGGATCTCCTACGAGCAGTACTTC
>NA|NA|TRBV7-9|TRBJ1-1
CASSLAVGLTEAFF
TGTGCCAGCAGCTTAGCGGTGGGGCTCACTGAAGCTTTCTTT
>TRBD1|NA|TRBV20-1|TRBJ2-1
CSARANRIRGLAYNEQFF
TGCAGTGCTAGGGCGAATAGGATCAGGGGGCTAGCGTACAATGAGCAGTTCTTC
>NA|NA|TRBV4-2|TRBJ2-1
CASSHPKLALGMNEQFF
TGTGCCAGCAGCCACCCAAAACTAGCACTAGGTATGAATGAGCAGTTCTTC
>NA|many|TRBV29-1|TRBJ1-2
CSVVSDSSYGYTF
TGCAGCGTTGTATCCGACAGTTCTTATGGCTACACCTTC
>NA|NA|TRBV20-1|TRBJ1-2
CSARSGQNYGYTF
TGCAGTGCTAGATCTGGACAAAACTATGGCTACACCTTC
>NA|few|TRBV20-1|TRBJ1-5
CSASSGYSNQPQHF
TGCAGTGCTTCCTCAGGTTATAGCAATCAGCCCCAGCATTTT
>TRBD1|many|TRBV5-1|TRBJ1-1
CASSLIDRAEAFF
TGCGCCAGCAGCTTGATTGACAGGGCAGAAGCTTTCTTT
>NA|few|TRBV28|TRBJ2-1
CASNLDFNEQFF
TGTGCCAGCAACCTAGACTTCAATGAGCAGTTCTTC
>NA|few|TRBV7-9|TRBJ1-1
CASITTENTEAFF
TGTGCCAGCATAACGACGGAGAACACTGAAGCTTTCTTT
>NA|many|TRBV10-3|TRBJ2-1
CAISERESSYNEQFF
TGTGCCATCAGTGAAAGGGAAAGCTCCTACAATGAGCAGTTCTTC
>NA|NA|TRBV20-1|TRBJ1-1
CSARTDRNTEAFF
TGCAGTGCTAGGACCGACAGGAACACTGAAGCTTTCTTT
>NA|NA|TRBV29-1|TRBJ1-4
CSVGQGEKLFF
TGCAGCGTTGGACAAGGGGAAAAACTGTTTTTT
>TRBD2|NA|TRBV7-3|TRBJ2-2
CASSLSGSNTGELFF
TGTGCCAGCAGCTTAAGCGGGAGTAACACCGGGGAGCTGTTTTTT
>NA|many|TRBV29-1|TRBJ2-3
CSLRGSRLSTDTQYF
TGCAGCCTGAGGGGCTCCAGGCTTAGCACAGATACGCAGTATTTT
>TRBD2|NA|TRBV7-9|TRBJ2-1
CASSHPGLINNEQFF
TGTGCCAGCAGCCACCCGGGACTAATCAACAATGAGCAGTTCTTC
>NA|few|TRBV29-1|TRBJ1-5
CSVVVGGNQPQHF
TGCAGCGTTGTGGTTGGAGGCAATCAGCCCCAGCATTTT
>NA|many|TRBV28|TRBJ1-2
CASSAGGGYGYTF
TGTGCCAGCAGCGCGGGGGGCGGCTATGGCTACACCTTC
>TRBD1|many|TRBV12-3/TRBV12-4|TRBJ2-5
CASSFGGQGLETQYF
TGTGCCAGCAGTTTCGGGGGACAGGGACTGGAGACCCAGTACTTC
>NA|NA|TRBV29-1|TRBJ2-1
CSASTSYNEQFF
TGCAGCGCCTCGACAAGTTACAATGAGCAGTTCTTC
>NA|once|TRBV20-1|TRBJ2-5
CSVDVAVQETQYF
TGCAGTGTAGATGTGGCGGTCCAAGAGACCCAGTACTTC
>NA|many|TRBV30|TRBJ1-1
CAWSGRGWLTEAFF
TGTGCCTGGAGTGGACGGGGATGGCTCACTGAAGCTTTCTTT
>NA|NA|TRBV7-3|TRBJ2-3
CASSLSGWLIDTQYF
TGTGCCAGCAGCCTCAGCGGGTGGCTCATAGATACGCAGTATTTT
>NA|many|TRBV29-1|TRBJ2-1
CSVVVGARGEQFF
TGCAGCGTTGTCGTGGGGGCGAGAGGTGAGCAGTTCTTC
>NA|few|TRBV12-3/TRBV12-4|TRBJ1-6
CASSFGSPLHF
TGTGCCAGCAGTTTTGGATCACCCCTCCACTTT
>NA|NA|TRBV4-2|TRBJ2-2
CASSQDVAGGTGELFF
TGTGCCAGCAGCCAAGACGTAGCTGGGGGCACCGGGGAGCTGTTTTTT
>NA|few|TRBV10-3|TRBJ2-7
CAISESPGAYEQYF
TGTGCCATCAGTGAGTCTCCAGGGGCCTACGAGCAGTACTTC
>NA|NA|TRBV6-1|TRBJ2-5
CASTLLRIFQETQYF
TGTGCCAGCACATTGCTTCGCATATTCCAAGAGACCCAGTACTTC
>NA|NA|TRBV7-9|TRBJ1-1
CASSKHMNTEAFF
TGTGCCAGCAGCAAACATATGAACACTGAAGCTTTCTTT
>TRBD2|few|TRBV9|TRBJ2-5
CASSVSGSRETQYF
TGTGCCAGCAGCGTAAGCGGGAGCCGGGAGACCCAGTACTTC
>TRBD1|NA|TRBV29-1|TRBJ1-2
CSVPGQTNYGYTF
TGCAGCGTTCCGGGACAGACTAACTATGGCTACACCTTC
>TRBD2|NA|TRBV7-2|TRBJ2-3
CASGPLAGGLIGDTQYF
TGTGCCAGCGGCCCTCTAGCGGGGGGGCTCATCGGAGATACGCAGTATTTT
>NA|NA|TRBV29-1|TRBJ1-1
CSVHGGTTEAFF
TGCAGCGTTCACGGGGGGACCACTGAAGCTTTCTTT
>NA|NA|TRBV11-2|TRBJ2-2
CASSLGELKAGELFF
TGTGCCAGCAGCTTAGGAGAGCTAAAGGCCGGGGAGCTGTTTTTT
>NA|NA|TRBV7-2|TRBJ2-3
CASSLTGDRTDTQYF
TGTGCCAGCAGCTTAACGGGGGACCGCACAGATACGCAGTATTTT
>TRBD2|NA|TRBV4-2|TRBJ2-1
CASSQDSRLAAFF
TGTGCCAGCAGCCAAGATTCCCGACTAGCGGCGTTCTTC
>TRBD1|NA|TRBV12-3/TRBV12-4|TRBJ1-2
CASSSDRKFYYGYTF
TGTGCCAGCAGTTCGGACAGGAAATTTTACTATGGCTACACCTTC
>TRBD2|few|TRBV20-1|TRBJ2-3
CSASGLAGERTDTQYF
TGCAGTGCTAGTGGGCTAGCGGGAGAGAGAACAGATACGCAGTATTTT
>NA|few|TRBV29-1|TRBJ2-2
CSVVFRENTGELFF
TGCAGCGTTGTTTTCCGGGAGAACACCGGGGAGCTGTTTTTT
>NA|NA|TRBV11-2|TRBJ2-1
CASSLGGENPTHEQFF
TGTGCCAGCAGCTTAGGCGGGGAGAACCCGACACATGAGCAGTTCTTC
>NA|NA|TRBV6-2/TRBV6-3|TRBJ2-7
CASSLPGSSYEQYF
TGTGCCAGCAGTTTACCCGGTTCCTCCTACGAGCAGTACTTC